The TCR beta chain under discussion was sequenced for a study of graft-versus-host responses after intestinal transplantation. Study-wide context: Isolated intestinal, liver-intestinal, or multivisceral transplants had been given to the recipients. Anti-thymocyte globulin served as induction for all recipients, who then took tacrolimus and steroids for about three years. Whole-study results and caveats: Analysis identified GvH clones in recipient marrow, with some appearing first in ileum or blood. After transplant, early declines in HvG clones were associated with peak levels of circulating GvH clones.

As for this clone: Antigen specificity is unknown.

Trimming removed 5 bases from V and 5 bases from J, with 12 bases in between. The germline gives CDR1 SEHNR, CDR2 FQNEAQ (reference sequence). The CDR3 is made up of 14 amino acids. Repertoires were generated with immunoSEQ multiplex PCR, while TCRdb's copy carries only in-frame clones and drops some. The data show about 45,000 clones, with roughly 90% seen just once and about 4.4% held by the top ten. This chain joins TRBV7-9 and TRBJ1-4; tentatively, D is TRBD1 (6 bases). This TCR was sampled from a human patient who received an intestinal transplant, so some T cells may come from the graft donor. Sequenced here: PBMCs, sampled 524 days after transplant. CDR3 in amino acids: CASSGGHINEKLFF. The CDR3 DNA follows: TGTGCCAGCAGCGGGGGACACATCAATGAAAAACTGTTTTTT.